This record concerns one T cell receptor (beta chain) sequence. Its antigen is not known. This entry comes from a study of OX40 agonist ivuxolimab in advanced cancers. Study overall: Mean age approximately 59 years, range 23 to 79; about 85% male. Under the entry rules, prior anti-PD-1, anti-PD-L1 or anti-CTLA-4 therapy was allowed, and 35% to 40% had some. Study-level points and caveats: Dosing at 0.1 to 3.0 mg/kg was accompanied by clonal expansion of CD4+ and CD8+ blood T cells by week 6.

Produced via immunoSEQ multiplex PCR; TCRdb's table is partial and in-frame only. The table lists 65,000 to 85,000 clones, around nine tenths of them singletons. Germline CDR1 and CDR2: MDHEN and SYDVKM. V lost 7 bases, J lost 5 bases, and 26 bases lay in between. This CDR3 spans 17 amino acids. This sequence originates from an adult with an advanced solid tumor such as melanoma, head and neck, liver or kidney cancer. This specimen consisted of CD4+ or CD8+ T cells sorted from blood, obtained in a trial of the OX40 agonist ivuxolimab. The chain employs TRBV28 and TRBJ1-1; tentatively, D is TRBD1 (5 bases). The CDR3 bases are TGTGCCAGCAACTTACGCCTGGGGACCCACGAGGGGACTGAAGCTTTCTTT. It codes for CASNLRLGTHEGTEAFF. Full variable domain (outside the CDR3, taken from reference TRBV28 and TRBJ1-1): DVKVTQSSRYLVKRTGEKVFLECVQDMDHENMFWYRQDPGLGLRLIYFSYDVKMKEKGDIPEGYSVSREKKERFSLILESASTNQTSMYLCASNLRLGTHEGTEAFFGQGTRLTVV.